This T cell receptor (beta chain) comes out of a study of blood T cell repertoires in COVID-19. Libraries were prepared by immunoSEQ multiplex PCR; TCRdb keeps only in-frame clonotypes and omits some of them. Among 350,000 or so clones listed, 90% were seen once. Germline V lookup: CDR1 LNHNV, CDR2 YYDKDF (reference sequence). V shed 6 bases and J shed 2 bases, with 10 bases lying between them. The CDR3 length is 14 residues. Sequencing was done on a sample of peripheral blood. J is TRBJ2-2 and V is TRBV15, with a weak D call TRBD1 (6 bases). The receptor's source is a man younger than 35 with active or convalescent COVID-19. CDR3 amino acids: CATRIQGNTGELFF. CDR3 nucleotide sequence: TGTGCCACCAGAATACAGGGAAACACCGGGGAGCTGTTTTTT.